Shown below are 5 T cell receptor beta chains from a single sample sequenced in a study of beta chain features in type 1 diabetes. Study results and caveats: Among all four CD4+ subsets, Type 1 diabetes patients had TCRB CDR3s that were moderately but significantly shorter.

These receptors have no known antigen. As every portion of the isolated RNA was reverse transcribed, the sequencing read expressed TCRB transcripts. Using immunoSEQ multiplex PCR, the repertoire was profiled, and TCRdb retains in-frame clones only, with some absent. The sample carries some 640,000 clones, about 14% recorded once. Sample: naive CD4+ T cells from blood. Source of these receptors: a young man with type 1 diabetes.

The rearrangement joins TRBV30 to TRBJ2-1, with 8 bases lining up with TRBD2. V shed 5 bases and J 8 bases; nucleotides not matched to a gene: 11. This CDR3 contains 14 residues. Looked up from germline, CDR1 is GTSNPN and CDR2 is SVGIG (reference sequence). DNA for the CDR3: TGTGCCTGGGCACTAGCGGCCTCGAGCCATGAGCAGTTCTTC. Amino acid sequence: CAWALAASSHEQFF.

The rearrangement uses TRBV7-3 and TRBJ1-1, with D maybe TRBD1 (5 bases). Germline V gene data show CDR1 as SGHTA and CDR2 as FQGTGA. The CDR3 totals 12 residues. Trimming removed 8 bases at V and 10 bases at J, with 17 bases between. CDR3 coding DNA: TGTGCCAGCGGGGCCTCGGGAACCAGAGCTTTCTTT. Translating it yields CASGASGTRAFF.

V gene TRBV27 combines with J gene TRBJ2-1; 13 bases fit TRBD2. V gave up 2 bases and J gave up 9 bases; unmatched junction bases: 4. CDR1 MNHEY and CDR2 SMNVEV come from the germline V gene (reference sequence). This CDR3 has 15 amino acids. The DNA of the CDR3 is TGTGCCAGCAGTTTAGGACTAGCGGGAGCGGGTGAGCAGTTCTTC. Amino acids: CASSLGLAGAGEQFF.

The chain links TRBV12-5 to TRBJ2-1; 13 positions match TRBD2. V dropped 6 bases and J dropped 12; count of bases not matched to a gene: 8. CDR3 length equals 14 residues. Germline V gene lookup returns CDR1 LGHNT and CDR2 FRNRAP. CDR3 sequence: CASGQGLAGIAQFF. CDR3 in DNA: TGTGCTAGTGGCCAGGGACTAGCGGGAATAGCGCAGTTCTTC.

The chain joins TRBV7-2 to TRBJ2-1; 9 bases fit TRBD1. CDR1 is SGHTA, CDR2 FQGNSA, per germline. The V segment lost 4 bases and the J segment 4 bases; nucleotides outside the gene matches: 5. The CDR3 runs 15 residues. CDR3 DNA sequence: TGTGCCAGCAGCTCCGTCGGACAGGGGTACAATGAGCAGTTCTTC. Translated, it gives CASSSVGQGYNEQFF.